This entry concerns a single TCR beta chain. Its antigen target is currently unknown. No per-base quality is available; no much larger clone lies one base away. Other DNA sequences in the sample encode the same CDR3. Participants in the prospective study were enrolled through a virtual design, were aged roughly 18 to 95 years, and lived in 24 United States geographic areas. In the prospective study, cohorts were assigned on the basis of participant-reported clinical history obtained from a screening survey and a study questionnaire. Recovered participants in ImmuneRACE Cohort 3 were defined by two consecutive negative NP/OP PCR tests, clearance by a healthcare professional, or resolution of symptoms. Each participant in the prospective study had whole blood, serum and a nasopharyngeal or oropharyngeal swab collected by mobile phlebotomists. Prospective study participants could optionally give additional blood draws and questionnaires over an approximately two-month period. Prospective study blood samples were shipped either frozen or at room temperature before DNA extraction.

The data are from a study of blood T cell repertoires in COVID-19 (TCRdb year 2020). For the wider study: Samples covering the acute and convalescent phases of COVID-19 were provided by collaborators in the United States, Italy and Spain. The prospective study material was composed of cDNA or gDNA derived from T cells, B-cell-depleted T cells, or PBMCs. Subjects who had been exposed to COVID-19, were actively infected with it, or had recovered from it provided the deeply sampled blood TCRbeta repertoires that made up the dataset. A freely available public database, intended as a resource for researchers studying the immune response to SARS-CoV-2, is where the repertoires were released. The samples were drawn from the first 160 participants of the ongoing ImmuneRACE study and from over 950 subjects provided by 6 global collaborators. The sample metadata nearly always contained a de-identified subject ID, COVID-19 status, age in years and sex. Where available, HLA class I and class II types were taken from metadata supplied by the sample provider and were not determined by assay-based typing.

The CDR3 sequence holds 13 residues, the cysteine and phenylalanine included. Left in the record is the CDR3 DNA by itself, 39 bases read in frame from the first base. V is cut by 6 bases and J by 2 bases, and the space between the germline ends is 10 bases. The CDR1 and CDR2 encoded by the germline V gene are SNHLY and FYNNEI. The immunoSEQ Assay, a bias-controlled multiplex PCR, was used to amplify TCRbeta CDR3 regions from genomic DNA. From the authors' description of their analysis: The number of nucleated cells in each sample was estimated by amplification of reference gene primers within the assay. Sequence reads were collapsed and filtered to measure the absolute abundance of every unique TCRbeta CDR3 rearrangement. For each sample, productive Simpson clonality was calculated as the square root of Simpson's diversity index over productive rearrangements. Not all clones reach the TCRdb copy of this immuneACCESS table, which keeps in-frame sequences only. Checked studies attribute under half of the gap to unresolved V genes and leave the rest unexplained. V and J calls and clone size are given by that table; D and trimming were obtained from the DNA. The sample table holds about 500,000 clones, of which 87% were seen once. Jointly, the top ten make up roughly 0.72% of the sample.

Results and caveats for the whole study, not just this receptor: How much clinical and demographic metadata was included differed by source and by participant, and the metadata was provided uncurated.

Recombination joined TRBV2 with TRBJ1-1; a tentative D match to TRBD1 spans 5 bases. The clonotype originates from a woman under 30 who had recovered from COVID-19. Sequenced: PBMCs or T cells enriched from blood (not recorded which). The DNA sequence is TGTGCCAGCAGGTTGGGGCTTAACACTGAAGCTTTCTTT. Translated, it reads CASRLGLNTEAFF.